This TCR beta chain is from a study of Ad26.COV2.S vaccination and SARS-CoV-2 variants (dated by TCRdb to about 2021). General notes on the study: Vaccine-arm donors came from COV1001, a multicentre, randomized, double-blind, placebo-controlled phase I-IIa trial of Ad26.COV2.S in healthy adults. Ad26.COV2.S was administered intramuscularly at a dose of 5x10^10 or 1x10^11 viral particles, either as one shot or as two shots given 56 days apart. The specificity and breadth of SARS-CoV-2-reactive T cell receptors after Ad26.COV2.S vaccination were assessed by TCRbeta repertoire sequencing. A total of 32 samples were included in the TCR-sequenced set, comprising roughly 19 Ad26.COV2.S vaccine recipients, 5 placebo recipients and 8 SARS-CoV-2 convalescent individuals. Trial participants were randomized into five groups of five: low-dose or high-dose Ad26.COV2.S given once or twice, or placebo on both occasions. Blinding of investigators to trial group allocation was maintained during experiments and outcome assessment.

To note about this clone: This clone's antigen is unknown. Base qualities are not recorded, but no much larger clone differs from it by a single base.

Summary of the overall study and its limitations: Spike-specific TCR breadth was higher in Ad26.COV2.S recipients than in placebo recipients (P = 0.0014). The authors noted that the TCR breadth and depth analyses may have underestimated total T cell responses. Comparable non-spike TCR breadth was observed between vaccine and placebo recipients, consistent with only spike being contained in the vaccine. After vaccination, substantial breadth of spike-specific CD8+ and CD4+ T cell responses was reported. The study was not powered to compare responses between vaccine doses or regimens.

The CDR3 has 13 amino acids, counting the end cysteine and phenylalanine. Just CDR3 DNA is preserved here, 39 bases in frame from base 1. The germline V gene (reference sequence) gives CDR1 as MNHEY and CDR2 as SMNVEV. Deletion took 6 bases off V and 4 bases off J, with a span of 12 bases between the germline ends. The immunoSEQ Assay was the method used to sequence TCRbeta CDR3 regions. After extraction, genomic DNA underwent amplification by bias-controlled multiplex PCR, followed by high-throughput sequencing. The authors' analysis ran thus. Collapsing and filtering of sequences were performed to quantify the absolute abundance of each unique TCRbeta CDR3 region. T cell fraction was estimated by normalizing TCRbeta template counts to usable DNA, which was measured by amplifying reference genes present in all nucleated cells. Repertoire TCRs were annotated as SARS-CoV-2-specific when V gene, CDR3 amino acid sequence and J gene were exactly matched to a known reactive TCR set. The reference SARS-CoV-2 TCR set was derived from MIRA and filtered for enrichment in COVID-19-positive ImmuneCODE repertoires, a step that removed public or cross-reactive TCRs. Drawing on the MIRA antigens, annotated TCRs were analysed further at the level of specific ORF or position within ORF. Depth was the summed frequency of annotated unique rearrangements, while breadth was defined as annotated unique rearrangements over total unique productive rearrangements. TCR breadth was compared between groups using two-sided Wilcoxon rank-sum tests. TCRdb provides this immuneACCESS table in a form limited to in-frame rearrangements. Some clones are lacking; in checked studies, under half of them reflect an unresolved V gene, and why the rest are absent is not known. The V and J calls and clone size are taken from that table; D and trimming were inferred from the DNA. The sample contains 300,000 to 500,000 clones, about nine tenths of them found a single time. About 3.6% of the sample goes to the ten largest clones.

According to the study, the label for this sample's treatment or condition signals: over 15 received Ad26.COV2.S at low or high dose, single or two shots; 5 received placebo; per-sample allocation not given. For vaccine and placebo recipients, the sequenced repertoires came from samples collected on day 63 after the first injection. Cohort 1b enrolled roughly 25 adults aged 18-55 years at a single site in Boston, USA, between 29 July and 7 August 2020. Ad26.COV2.S was a replication-incompetent adenovirus type 26 vector that expressed a prefusion-stabilized SARS-CoV-2 spike protein derived from the original Wuhan strain.

The clonotype was recovered from a person between 18 and 60 years old who received the Ad26.COV2.S COVID-19 vaccine or a placebo. The chain is encoded by TRBV27 joined to TRBJ1-2; D gene: possibly TRBD1, on 5 matching bases. Here the sequenced sample was peripheral blood, taken in a trial of Ad26.COV2.S vaccine versus placebo. The DNA reads TGTGCCAGCAGCATCGGGACGGGCTATGGCTACACCTTC. Translated, this is CASSIGTGYGYTF.